Below, one T cell receptor beta chain is given with its context. Its antigen is still unknown. No base quality information exists; no much larger clone differs at one position. This entry is derived from a study of graft-versus-host responses after intestinal transplantation listed by TCRdb under 2021. Regarding the study in general: The transplants that recipients got were multivisceral, liver-intestinal, or isolated intestinal. A cohort of 24 intestinal transplant recipients, including one retransplant, was enrolled, and 3 patients lacking pretransplant specimens were excluded. A peak of at least 4% donor T cells among recipient peripheral blood mononuclear cells was the definition used for donor T cell macrochimerism. Bulk TCR-beta CDR3 sequencing was used to track graft-versus-host and host-versus-graft alloreactive T cell clones in the graft, circulation and bone marrow after intestinal transplantation. Rather than going through the commercial service, samples from three later patients were sequenced in-house on an Illumina MiSeq and processed with MiXCR. Alloreactive clones were identified by sequencing pre-transplant mixed lymphocyte reaction products and comparing them with unstimulated pre-transplant donor and recipient T cells. Anti-thymocyte globulin induction was given to all recipients, followed by maintenance tacrolimus and steroids for two to three years.

Libraries came from the immunoSEQ multiplex PCR assay. For most patients, genomic DNA was isolated with the Qiagen DNeasy Blood and Tissue Kit and sent frozen to Adaptive Biotechnologies for TCR sequencing. For most patients, high-throughput TCR-beta CDR3 sequencing of genomic DNA was performed by Adaptive Biotechnologies. Regarding the original processing steps: Adaptive's ImmunoSEQ software supplied the TCR sequencing data for about 18 patients, while MiXCR and VDJtools were used to process three other patients. To correct CD4 versus CD8 sorting errors, sequences present in both subsets at a frequency ratio below 5:1 were removed. Because the origin of CDR3 nucleotide sequences shared between donor and recipient could not be assigned, those sequences were removed. To be classed as alloreactive, a clone needed at least 2-fold expansion over unstimulated cells and a minimum CFSE-low frequency of 0.002% (template counts) or 0.001% (read counts). Mappable clones were those detected in sequenced pre-transplant spleen, lymph node, or MLR CFSE-low populations of the donor or recipient. Cumulative frequency of alloreactive clones was calculated as a percentage of all sequences weighted by copy number. TCRdb holds this immuneACCESS table with in-frame rearrangements only. Some clones are missing; in checked studies, unresolved V genes explain under half, and the rest has no known cause. The V and J calls and the clone size are those of that table, but D and trimming were determined from the DNA. The sample records 150,000 or so clones, 92% of which are singletons. The top ten clones comprise 0.19% of the sample.

The germline V gene (reference sequence) sets CDR1 to LNHDA and CDR2 to SQIVND. V sheds 1 base and J sheds 3 bases, leaving 6 bases between their ends. Counted from cysteine to phenylalanine, this CDR3 has 14 amino acids. This entry keeps only the CDR3 DNA: 42 bases, framed from base 1. According to the study, the label for this sample's time point signals: cells obtained before transplantation from donor or recipient. CD3+CD4+ and CD3+CD8+ populations were FACS-sorted from unstimulated pre-transplant donor and recipient cells taken from spleen or lymph nodes. The paper as a whole reports these results and caveats: Patients with donor T cell macrochimerism had high GvH to HvG T cell clonal ratios in their allografts. The conclusions were limited by the relatively low number and heterogeneity of the intestinal transplant patients. Early after transplant, peak levels of circulating GvH clones were found to be associated with declines in HvG clones. GvH clones were detected in recipient bone marrow, and some of these GvH clones were observed earlier in ileal mucosa or blood, consistent with an intestinal mucosal origin.

The specimen was unstimulated CD4+ T cells sorted from spleen or lymph node cells, collected before intestinal transplant. The rearrangement combines TRBV19 with TRBJ2-2; the D gene is not confidently resolved. The receptor was derived from a human donor who received an intestinal transplant. The CDR3 corresponds to CASSIATYTGELFF. The DNA reads as follows: TGTGCCAGTAGTATAGCCACATACACCGGGGAGCTGTTTTTT.